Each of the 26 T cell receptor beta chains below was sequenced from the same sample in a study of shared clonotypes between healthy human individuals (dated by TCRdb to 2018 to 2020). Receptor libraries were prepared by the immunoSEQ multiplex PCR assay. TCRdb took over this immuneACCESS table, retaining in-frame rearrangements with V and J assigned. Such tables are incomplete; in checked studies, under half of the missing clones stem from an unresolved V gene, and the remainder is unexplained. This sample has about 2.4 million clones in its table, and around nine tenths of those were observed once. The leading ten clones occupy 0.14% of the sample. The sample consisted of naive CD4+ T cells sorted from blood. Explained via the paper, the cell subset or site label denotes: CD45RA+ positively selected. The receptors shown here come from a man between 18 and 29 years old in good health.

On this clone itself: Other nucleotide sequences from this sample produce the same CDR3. CDR3 loop: CAISDRGTGNTIYF. The DNA of the CDR3 is TGTGCCATCAGCGACAGGGGTACTGGAAACACCATATATTTT. The V call is TRBV10-3, the J call TRBJ1-3, with TRBD1 identical over 8 bases. Unmatched junction bases numbered 3, after V lost 6 bases and J lost 2 bases. This CDR3 spans 14 amino acids. The germline gives CDR1 ENHRY, CDR2 SYGVKD.

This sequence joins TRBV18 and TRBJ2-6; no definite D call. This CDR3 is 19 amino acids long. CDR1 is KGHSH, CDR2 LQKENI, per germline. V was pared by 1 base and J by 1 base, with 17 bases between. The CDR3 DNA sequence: TGTGCCAGCTCACCACAGTTCGGCAGGTTTGGATCTGGGGCCAACGTCCTGACTTTC. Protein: CASSPQFGRFGSGANVLTF.

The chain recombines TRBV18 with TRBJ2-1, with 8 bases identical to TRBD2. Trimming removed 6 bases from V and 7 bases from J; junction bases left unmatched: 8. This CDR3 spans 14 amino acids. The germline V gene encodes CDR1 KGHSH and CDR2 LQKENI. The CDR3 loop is CASSPGGGANEQFF. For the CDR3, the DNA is TGTGCCAGCTCTCCCGGGGGGGGAGCGAATGAGCAGTTCTTC. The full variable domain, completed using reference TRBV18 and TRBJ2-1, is NAGVMQNPRHLVRRRGQEARLRCSPMKGHSHVYWYRQLPEEGLKFMVYLQKENIIDESGMPKERFSAEFPKEGPSILRIQQVVRGDSAAYFCASSPGGGANEQFFGPGTRLTVL.

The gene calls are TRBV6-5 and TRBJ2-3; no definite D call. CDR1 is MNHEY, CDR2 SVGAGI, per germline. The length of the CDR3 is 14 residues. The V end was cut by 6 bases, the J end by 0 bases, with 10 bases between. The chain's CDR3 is CASRQTGSTDTQYF. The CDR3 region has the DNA TGTGCCAGCAGACAAACGGGTAGCACAGATACGCAGTATTTT.

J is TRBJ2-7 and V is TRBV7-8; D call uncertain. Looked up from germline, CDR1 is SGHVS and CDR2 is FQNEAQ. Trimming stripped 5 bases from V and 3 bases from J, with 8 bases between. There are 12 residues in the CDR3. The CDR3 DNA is TGTGCCAGCAGCCTGGGTCGCTACGAGCAGTACTTC. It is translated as CASSLGRYEQYF.

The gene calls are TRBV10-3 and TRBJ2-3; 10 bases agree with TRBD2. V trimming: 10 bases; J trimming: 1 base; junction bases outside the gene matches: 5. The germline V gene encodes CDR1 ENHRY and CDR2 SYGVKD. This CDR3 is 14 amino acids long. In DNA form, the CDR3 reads TGTGCCAACCTTCTAGCGGGGGGCACAGATACGCAGTATTTT. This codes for CANLLAGGTDTQYF.

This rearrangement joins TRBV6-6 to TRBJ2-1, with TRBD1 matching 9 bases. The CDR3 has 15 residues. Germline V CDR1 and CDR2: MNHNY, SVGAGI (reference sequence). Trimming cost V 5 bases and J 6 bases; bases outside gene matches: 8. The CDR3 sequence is CASSRPGQGSNEQFF. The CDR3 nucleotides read TGTGCCAGCAGTAGACCGGGACAGGGTAGCAATGAGCAGTTCTTC.

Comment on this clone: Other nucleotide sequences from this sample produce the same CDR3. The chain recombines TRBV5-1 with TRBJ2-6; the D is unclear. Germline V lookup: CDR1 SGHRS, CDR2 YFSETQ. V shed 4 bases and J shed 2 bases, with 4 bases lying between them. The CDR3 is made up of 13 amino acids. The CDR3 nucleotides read TGCGCCAGCAGCCTGCCTGGGGCCAACGTCCTGACTTTC. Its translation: CASSLPGANVLTF.

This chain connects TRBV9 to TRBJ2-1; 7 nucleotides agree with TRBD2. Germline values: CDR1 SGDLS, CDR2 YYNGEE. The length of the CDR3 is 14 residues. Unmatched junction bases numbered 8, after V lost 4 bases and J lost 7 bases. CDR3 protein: CASSLLGRANEQFF. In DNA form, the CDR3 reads TGTGCCAGCAGCTTATTGGGGAGGGCTAATGAGCAGTTCTTC.

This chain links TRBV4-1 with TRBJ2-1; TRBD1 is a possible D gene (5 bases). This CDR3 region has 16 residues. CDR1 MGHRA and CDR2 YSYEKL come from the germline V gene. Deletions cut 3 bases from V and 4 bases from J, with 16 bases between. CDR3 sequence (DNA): TGCGCCAGCAGCCAGTTCCAGGGCGCAGGTTACAATGAGCAGTTCTTC. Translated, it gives CASSQFQGAGYNEQFF.

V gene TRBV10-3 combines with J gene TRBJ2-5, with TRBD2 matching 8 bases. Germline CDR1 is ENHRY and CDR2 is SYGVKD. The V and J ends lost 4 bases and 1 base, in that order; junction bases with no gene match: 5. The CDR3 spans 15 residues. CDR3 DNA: TGTGCCATCAGTGGCAGCGGGAGTTTCCAAGAGACCCAGTACTTC. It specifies CAISGSGSFQETQYF.

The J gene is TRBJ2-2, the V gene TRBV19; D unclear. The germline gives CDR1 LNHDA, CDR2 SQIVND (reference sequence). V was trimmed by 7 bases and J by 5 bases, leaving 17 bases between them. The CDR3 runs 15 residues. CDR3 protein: CASTLSGGRTGELFF. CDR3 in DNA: TGTGCCAGTACCCTGTCGGGCGGAAGGACCGGGGAGCTGTTTTTT.

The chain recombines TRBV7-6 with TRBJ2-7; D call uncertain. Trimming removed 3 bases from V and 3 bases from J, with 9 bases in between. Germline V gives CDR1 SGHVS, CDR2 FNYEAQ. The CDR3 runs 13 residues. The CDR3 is CASSLSTFYEQYF. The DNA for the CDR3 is TGTGCCAGCAGCTTGAGCACCTTCTACGAGCAGTACTTC.

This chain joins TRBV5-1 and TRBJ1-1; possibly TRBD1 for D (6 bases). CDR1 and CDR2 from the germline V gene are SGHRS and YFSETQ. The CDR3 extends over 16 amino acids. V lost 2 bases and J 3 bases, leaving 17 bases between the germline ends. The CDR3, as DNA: TGCGCCAGCAGCTTCCGCCCACAGGGATTTGACACTGAAGCTTTCTTT. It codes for CASSFRPQGFDTEAFF.

The CDR3 spells CASVAGGPNTQYF. DNA of the CDR3: TGTGCCAGTGTAGCGGGGGGGCCGAATACGCAGTATTTT. This chain connects TRBV2 to TRBJ2-3, with TRBD2 identical over 11 bases. Trimming at V came to 9 bases and at J to 7 bases, leaving 6 bases not matched to a gene. The length of the CDR3 is 13 residues. Germline V CDR1 and CDR2: SNHLY, FYNNEI.

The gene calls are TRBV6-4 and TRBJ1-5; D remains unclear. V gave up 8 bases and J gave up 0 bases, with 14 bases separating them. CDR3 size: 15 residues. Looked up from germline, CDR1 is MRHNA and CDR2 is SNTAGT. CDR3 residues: CASPKVGVSNQPQHF. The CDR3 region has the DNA TGTGCCAGCCCTAAGGTGGGCGTTAGCAATCAGCCCCAGCATTTT.

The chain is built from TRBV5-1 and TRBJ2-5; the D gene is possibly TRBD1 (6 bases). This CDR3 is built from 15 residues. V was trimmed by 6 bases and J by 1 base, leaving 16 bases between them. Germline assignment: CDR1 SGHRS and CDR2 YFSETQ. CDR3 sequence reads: CASKGVARPQETQYF. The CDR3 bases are TGCGCCAGCAAGGGGGTAGCCCGACCCCAAGAGACCCAGTACTTC.

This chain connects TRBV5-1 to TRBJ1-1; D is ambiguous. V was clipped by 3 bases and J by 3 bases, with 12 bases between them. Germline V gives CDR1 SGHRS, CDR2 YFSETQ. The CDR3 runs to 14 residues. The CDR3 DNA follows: TGCGCCAGCAGCTACTCGTCGGGTGACACTGAAGCTTTCTTT. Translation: CASSYSSGDTEAFF.

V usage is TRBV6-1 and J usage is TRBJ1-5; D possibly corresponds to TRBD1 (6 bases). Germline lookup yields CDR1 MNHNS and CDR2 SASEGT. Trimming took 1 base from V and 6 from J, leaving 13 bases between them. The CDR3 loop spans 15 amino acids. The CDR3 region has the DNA TGTGCCAGCAGTGAAGGACAGGACCCACGTCAGCCCCAGCATTTT. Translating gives CASSEGQDPRQPQHF.

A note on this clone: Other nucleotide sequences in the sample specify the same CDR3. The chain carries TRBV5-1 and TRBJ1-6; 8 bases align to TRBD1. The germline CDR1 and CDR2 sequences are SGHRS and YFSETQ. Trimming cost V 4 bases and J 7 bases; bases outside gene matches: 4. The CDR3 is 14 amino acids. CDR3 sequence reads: CASSLDRGNSPLHF. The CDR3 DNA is TGCGCCAGCAGCCTAGACAGGGGAAATTCACCCCTCCACTTT.

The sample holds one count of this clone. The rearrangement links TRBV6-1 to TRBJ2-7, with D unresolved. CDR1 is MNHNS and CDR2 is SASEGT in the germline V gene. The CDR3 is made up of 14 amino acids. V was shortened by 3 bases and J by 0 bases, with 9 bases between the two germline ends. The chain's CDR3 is CASSEMPSSYEQYF. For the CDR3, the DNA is TGTGCCAGCAGTGAGATGCCAAGCTCCTACGAGCAGTACTTC.

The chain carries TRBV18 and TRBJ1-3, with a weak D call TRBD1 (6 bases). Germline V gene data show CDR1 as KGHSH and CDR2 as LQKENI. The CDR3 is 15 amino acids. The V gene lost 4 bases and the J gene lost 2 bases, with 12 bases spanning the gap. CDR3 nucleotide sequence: TGTGCCAGCTCACTGCGGGACACTACTGGAAACACCATATATTTT. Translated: CASSLRDTTGNTIYF.

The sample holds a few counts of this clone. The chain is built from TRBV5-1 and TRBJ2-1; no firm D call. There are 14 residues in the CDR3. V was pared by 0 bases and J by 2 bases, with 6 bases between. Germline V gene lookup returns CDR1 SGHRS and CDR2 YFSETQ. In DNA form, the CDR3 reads TGCGCCAGCAGCTTGGCCGCCACCTACAATGAGCAGTTCTTC. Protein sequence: CASSLAATYNEQFF.

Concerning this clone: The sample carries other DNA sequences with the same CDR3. The CDR3 spells CASSSRGQPQHF. The CDR3 DNA sequence: TGTGCCAGCAGCTCACGGGGGCAGCCCCAGCATTTT. The rearrangement uses TRBV7-2 and TRBJ1-5, with D possibly being TRBD1 (5 bases). The CDR3 has 12 amino acids. V was shortened by 4 bases and J by 7 bases, with 8 bases between the two germline ends. CDR1 SGHTA and CDR2 FQGNSA come from the germline V gene.

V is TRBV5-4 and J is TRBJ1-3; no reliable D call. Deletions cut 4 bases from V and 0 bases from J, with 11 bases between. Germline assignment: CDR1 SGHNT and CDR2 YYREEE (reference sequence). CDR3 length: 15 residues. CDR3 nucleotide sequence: TGTGCCAGCAGCCTTGAATATAACTCTGGAAACACCATATATTTT. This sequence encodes CASSLEYNSGNTIYF.

The CDR3 spells CASRIRGVYEQYF. The DNA of the CDR3 is TGTGCCAGCAGAATCCGGGGGGTCTACGAGCAGTACTTC. This chain connects TRBV6-6 to TRBJ2-7, with 7 bases lining up with TRBD2. The CDR3 is 13 residues long. CDR1 and CDR2 from the germline V gene are MNHNY and SVGAGI (reference sequence). The J segment lost 3 bases and the V segment lost 6 bases, leaving 5 bases of the junction unmatched.